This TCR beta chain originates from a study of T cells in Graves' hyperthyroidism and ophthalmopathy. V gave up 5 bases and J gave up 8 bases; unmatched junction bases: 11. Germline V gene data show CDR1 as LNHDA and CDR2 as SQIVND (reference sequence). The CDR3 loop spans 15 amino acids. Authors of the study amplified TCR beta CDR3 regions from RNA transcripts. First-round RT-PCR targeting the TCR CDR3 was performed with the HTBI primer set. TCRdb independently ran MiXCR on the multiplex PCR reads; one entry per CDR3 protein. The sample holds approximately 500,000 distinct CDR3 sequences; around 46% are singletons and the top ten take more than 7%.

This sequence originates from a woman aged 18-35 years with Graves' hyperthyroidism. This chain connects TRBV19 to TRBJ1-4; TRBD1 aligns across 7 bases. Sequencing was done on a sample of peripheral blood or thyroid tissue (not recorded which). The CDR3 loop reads CASSRQGQGTEKLFF. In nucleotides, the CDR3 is TGTGCCAGTAGTCGACAGGGCCAGGGGACCGAAAAACTGTTTTTT.